A single sample is the source of the 22 T cell receptor beta chains below, sequenced in a study of vaccination and CD4 T cells after COVID-19. Treatment here: approximately 11-day PBMC culture with coronavirus spike peptide pools or control peptides (ViraFEST assay). These receptors are not linked to any known antigen. Oncomine TCR Beta short-read sequencing was applied to DNA from cultured CD4+ T cells. Using its own MiXCR run on the PCR reads, TCRdb lists one record per CDR3 protein. The table records roughly 16,000 distinct CDR3 sequences, around 73% of them present only once. The sample comprised CD4+ T cells from blood, cultured in vitro. Receptors originate from a human donor who had recovered from COVID-19.

This rearrangement joins TRBV6-1 to TRBJ1-2; a possible D gene is TRBD1 (6 bases). The CDR3 loop spans 14 amino acids. With 9 bases removed from V and 7 bases from J, the gap between germline ends came to 21 bases. The germline gives CDR1 MNHNS, CDR2 SASEGT. CDR3 loop: CASIQGLARSGYTF. The DNA for the CDR3 is TGTGCCAGTATACAGGGTTTGGCCCGGAGTGGCTACACCTTC.

The rearrangement links TRBV30 to TRBJ2-7; maybe TRBD2 (6 bases). The CDR3 loop spans 13 amino acids. Trimming left V 8 bases short and J 1 base short, with 15 bases between. The germline V gene encodes CDR1 GTSNPN and CDR2 SVGIG (reference sequence). CDR3 DNA sequence: TGTGCCGGGACTCGAACGCTATCCTACGAGCAGTACTTC. Translated, it gives CAGTRTLSYEQYF.

The chain uses TRBV7-8 and TRBJ1-5; D unresolved. The CDR3 covers 16 residues. Germline-derived CDR1 and CDR2 are SGHVS and FQNEAQ. With 2 bases removed from V and 1 base from J, the gap between germline ends came to 12 bases. The CDR3 protein is CASSLSLAGSNQPQHF. Written as DNA, the CDR3 is TGTGCCAGCAGCTTATCCCTCGCGGGGAGCAATCAGCCCCAGCATTTT. Full variable domain (outside the CDR3, taken from reference TRBV7-8 and TRBJ1-5): GAGVSQSPRYKVAKRGQDVALRCDPISGHVSLFWYQQALGQGPEFLTYFQNEAQLDKSGLPSDRFFAERPEGSVSTLKIQRTQQEDSAVYLCASSLSLAGSNQPQHFGDGTRLSIL.

The V call is TRBV7-2, the J call TRBJ2-5, with D possibly being TRBD1 or TRBD2 (7 bases each). V was trimmed by 4 bases and J by 5 bases, leaving 23 bases between them. This CDR3 is 17 amino acids long. The germline gives CDR1 SGHTA, CDR2 FQGNSA. The CDR3 DNA reads as TGTGCCAGCAGCTCCCACTGGAGGGAGGGGGCGCATGAGACCCAGTACTTC. Its protein is CASSSHWREGAHETQYF.

The gene calls are TRBV2 and TRBJ1-3, with 9 positions matching TRBD1. This CDR3 is 15 amino acids long. CDR1 SNHLY and CDR2 FYNNEI come from the germline V gene. Trimming at V came to 6 bases and at J to 3 bases, leaving 6 bases not matched to a gene. The CDR3 spells CASRPTGGGGNTIYF. The CDR3, as DNA: TGTGCCAGCAGACCGACAGGGGGTGGTGGAAACACCATATATTTT. Full variable domain (remainder filled in from reference TRBV2 and TRBJ1-3): EPEVTQTPSHQVTQMGQEVILRCVPISNHLYFYWYRQILGQKVEFLVSFYNNEISEKSEIFDDQFSVERPDGSNFTLKIRSTKLEDSAMYFCASRPTGGGGNTIYFGEGSWLTVV.

The DNA of the CDR3 is TGTGCCAGCAGCCCCAGGGGTGGGGGCACCGGGGAGCTGTTTTTT. It is translated as CASSPRGGGTGELFF. This chain connects TRBV7-9 to TRBJ2-2; TRBD1 is a possible D gene (6 bases). Germline assignment: CDR1 SEHNR and CDR2 FQNEAQ (reference sequence). V lost 5 bases, J lost 4 bases, and 14 bases lay in between. The CDR3 has 15 amino acids.

The chain couples TRBV6-5 to TRBJ2-5; D is undetermined. Trimming shortened V by 4 bases and J by 5 bases, and 5 bases separated the two germline ends. Germline loops: CDR1 MNHEY, CDR2 SVGAGI. This CDR3 has 11 residues. The CDR3 here is CASSSSETQYF. The CDR3 nucleotides are TGTGCCAGCAGTTCCAGCGAGACCCAGTACTTC.

J is TRBJ2-1 and V is TRBV15; D remains unclear. CDR3 length: 13 residues. Looked up from germline, CDR1 is LNHNV and CDR2 is YYDKDF (reference sequence). The V gene lost 5 bases and the J gene lost 9 bases, with 14 bases spanning the gap. CDR3: CATSRKPGSEQFF. The CDR3 DNA is TGTGCCACCAGCCGAAAACCAGGCAGTGAGCAGTTCTTC.

This chain links TRBV7-2 with TRBJ1-1, with TRBD1 identical over 7 bases. Unmatched junction bases numbered 5, after V lost 0 bases and J lost 4 bases. The germline CDR1 and CDR2 sequences are SGHTA and FQGNSA. This CDR3 is 15 amino acids long. CDR3: CASSLAQGVRTEAFF. The DNA for the CDR3 is TGTGCCAGCAGCTTAGCCCAGGGGGTGCGCACTGAAGCTTTCTTT.

J is TRBJ1-5 and V is TRBV21-1; the D segment call TRBD1 is taken from the table without a DNA check. TRBV21-1 counts as a pseudogene. The CDR3 extends over 15 amino acids. The CDR3 DNA sequence: TGTGCCAGAAAGACGGGGGGCGCAGAACGCCAGCCCCAGCATTTT. Its protein product is CARKTGGAERQPQHF.

This chain links TRBV7-2 with TRBJ2-1, with 14 positions matching TRBD2. The CDR3 length is 17 residues. CDR1 SGHTA and CDR2 FQGNSA come from the germline V gene. V gave up 5 bases and J gave up 4 bases; unmatched junction bases: 7. The CDR3 loop reads CASSKWGLAGEYNEQFF. DNA of the CDR3: TGTGCCAGCAGCAAGTGGGGACTAGCGGGAGAGTACAATGAGCAGTTCTTC.

V is TRBV29-1 and J is TRBJ1-6; 9 nucleotides match TRBD1. Germline CDR1 reads SQVTM; CDR2 reads ANQGSEA. V was clipped by 5 bases and J by 5 bases; unmatched bases: 1. The CDR3 is 13 amino acids. CDR3 coding DNA: TGCAGCGTTAGGACAGGGGATAATTCACCCCTCCACTTT. Its protein product is CSVRTGDNSPLHF.

This clonotype showed up just once. J is TRBJ2-7 and V is TRBV11-1, with 11 nucleotides matching TRBD2. Germline V gene sequence: CDR1 SGHAT, CDR2 FQDESV (reference sequence). The ends lost 0 bases at V and 2 bases at J; junction bases unmatched: 3. The CDR3 length is 16 residues. The CDR3: CASSLAGTSGTYEQYF. CDR3 DNA sequence: TGTGCCAGCAGCTTAGCCGGGACTAGCGGAACCTACGAGCAGTACTTC.

V and J are TRBV4-3 and TRBJ2-7; possibly TRBD2 for D (6 bases). This CDR3 is built from 16 residues. Germline CDR1 LGHNA, CDR2 YSLEER. Trimming pared 4 bases from V and 6 bases from J, leaving 22 bases between. CDR3 amino acids: CASSPEGWRDPGEQYF. CDR3 DNA: TGCGCCAGCAGCCCCGAAGGATGGCGGGATCCGGGCGAGCAGTACTTC.

CDR3 region: CSARRGQGINYGYTF. Here the CDR3 DNA reads TGCAGTGCTAGAAGGGGACAGGGGATTAACTATGGCTACACCTTC. The chain carries TRBV20-1 and TRBJ1-2; TRBD1 aligns across 10 bases. There are 15 residues in the CDR3. Germline CDR1 reads DFQATT; CDR2 reads SNEGSKA (reference sequence). J lost 1 base, V lost 2 bases, and 4 bases had no gene match.

Comment on this clonotype: One end of the junction does not line up with germline, which may come from a read error. The CDR3 region has the DNA TGCAGCGTTCCAAAGGATTACGAGCAGCACTTC. As protein: CSVPKDYEQHF. The chain uses TRBV29-1 and TRBJ2-7; D uncertain. Germline V gene data show CDR1 as SQVTM and CDR2 as ANQGSEA. CDR3 length: 11 residues.

This chain links TRBV2 with TRBJ2-3; 8 positions agree with TRBD1. Losses at the gene ends were 4 bases for V and 2 bases for J; bases not matched to a gene: 2. The CDR3 totals 14 residues. Germline values: CDR1 SNHLY, CDR2 FYNNEI. CDR3 region: CASSAGGITDTQYF. In DNA, the CDR3 is TGTGCCAGCAGTGCAGGGGGCATCACAGATACGCAGTATTTT.

V gene TRBV24-1 combines with J gene TRBJ2-1, with 8 bases fitting TRBD2. Germline CDR1 and CDR2: KGHDR and SFDVKD. The CDR3 loop spans 17 amino acids. Trimming at V came to 4 bases and at J to 0 bases, leaving 7 bases not matched to a gene. The CDR3 sequence: CATSDPRREDSYNEQFF. The CDR3 bases are TGTGCCACCAGTGACCCCAGGCGGGAGGACTCCTACAATGAGCAGTTCTTC.

Comments on this clonotype: The junction shows a germline mismatch at one end, possibly a read error. The chain employs TRBV5-1 and TRBJ2-1, with 7 bases matching TRBD2. Gene TRBJ2-7 matches the end of the DNA better, so the J call may be wrong. The CDR3 spans 16 residues. Germline V lookup: CDR1 SGHRS, CDR2 YFSETQ. The DNA for the CDR3 is TGCGCCGGCAGCTTGTTGATGGCGGGAGATCGAAACGAGCAGTACTTC. It specifies CAGSLLMAGDRNEQYF.

CDR3 sequence (DNA): TGTGCCAGCAGCTTAAGTGTCGGCAGGGGGAACTATGGCTACACCTTC. It codes for CASSLSVGRGNYGYTF. The chain recombines TRBV7-2 with TRBJ1-2; 7 bases align to TRBD1. This CDR3 comprises 16 residues. J lost 2 bases, V lost 2 bases, and 8 bases had no gene match. Germline loops: CDR1 SGHTA, CDR2 FQGNSA. Supplemented by reference TRBV7-2 and TRBJ1-2, the full variable domain reads GAGVSQSPSNKVTEKGKDVELRCDPISGHTALYWYRQSLGQGLEFLIYFQGNSAPDKSGLPSDRFSAERTGGSVSTLTIQRTQQEDSAVYLCASSLSVGRGNYGYTFGSGTRLTVV.

The CDR3 sequence: CASSQEGREGAYNEQFF. The CDR3 DNA follows: TGCGCCAGCAGCCAAGAAGGGCGGGAGGGCGCCTACAATGAGCAGTTCTTC. The chain employs TRBV4-3 and TRBJ2-1, with 9 bases fitting TRBD2. V shed 0 bases, J shed 2 bases, and the junction held 5 bases outside the gene matches. This CDR3 region has 17 residues. In germline, CDR1 is LGHNA, CDR2 YSLEER.

The chain joins TRBV6-5 to TRBJ1-1; D remains unclear. The V end was cut by 2 bases, the J end by 0 bases, with 10 bases between. This CDR3 comprises 15 residues. Germline V gives CDR1 MNHEY, CDR2 SVGAGI. The CDR3 spells CASSYAGRMNTEAFF. The CDR3 coding sequence is TGTGCCAGCAGTTACGCGGGGAGGATGAACACTGAAGCTTTCTTT.